This T cell receptor (beta chain) derives from a study of monozygotic twins with inflammatory bowel disease. For each CDR3 protein, TCRdb gives one entry from its re-call of the 5' RACE reads, without DNA. The sample totals about 110,000 distinct CDR3 sequences. The germline V gene has CDR1 SGHRS and CDR2 YFSETQ. The CDR3 runs to 16 residues. The chain employs TRBV5-1 and TRBJ2-1; TCRdb designates TRBD1, a call that cannot be tested without DNA. The sequencing input was blood. The sequence derives from a human donor with ulcerative colitis or Crohn's disease, or a healthy co-twin of an affected twin (not recorded which). The chain's CDR3 is CASSLGPGMVRGEQFF.